This T cell receptor beta chain was recovered during a study of shared clonotypes between healthy human individuals. Study findings and constraints: Larger estimated richness was generally recorded for naive subsets relative to memory subsets. Naive CD4 clonotypes were shared across several donors at roughly 5%.

TCRdb's copy holds only in-frame clones and misses some; the assay was immunoSEQ multiplex PCR. In the table there are 500,000 or so clones, roughly 95% of which are singletons. V gave up 5 bases and J gave up 5 bases; unmatched junction bases: 6. The V gene's germline CDR1 is MGHDK and CDR2 SYGVNS. The CDR3 extends over 15 amino acids. Regarding this clone: Antigen unknown.

This chain joins TRBV25-1 and TRBJ2-2; 9 bases map to TRBD1. The clonotype originates from a woman in her thirties in good health. The source material was naive CD4+ T cells sorted from blood. Subset meaning: CD45RA+ positively selected. CDR3 DNA: TGTGCCAGCAGTTCGGACAGGGGAAATACCGGGGAGCTGTTTTTT. Translated, it gives CASSSDRGNTGELFF.